This passage covers 16 T cell receptor beta chains from one sample sequenced in a study of T cell responses to AZD1222 COVID-19 vaccine. Some clones are missing from TCRdb's copy, which holds only in-frame ones; the method was immunoSEQ multiplex PCR. The table shows 95,000 to 150,000 clones, with more than 75% occurring only once. The sequencing used peripheral blood, collected on day 0 of AZD1222 vaccination. These TCRs come from an adult in good health.

The gene calls are TRBV15 and TRBJ2-5; TRBD2 agrees at 8 bases. V was pared by 8 bases and J by 4 bases, with 6 bases of the junction left unmatched. There are 13 residues in the CDR3. Germline loops: CDR1 LNHNV, CDR2 YYDKDF (reference sequence). This CDR3 reads CATALAARETQYF. The DNA of the CDR3 is TGTGCCACCGCACTAGCGGCCAGAGAGACCCAGTACTTC.

This clone was recorded only once. V and J are TRBV6-5 and TRBJ2-7, with D possibly called TRBD1 or TRBD2 (6 bases each). From germline, CDR1 is MNHEY and CDR2 SVGAGI. Deletions cut 7 bases from V and 2 bases from J, with 15 bases between. The CDR3 spans 14 residues. Here the CDR3 DNA reads TGTGCCAGCAAATTTGGAGGGGGAACCTACGAGCAGTACTTC. It codes for CASKFGGGTYEQYF.

The V call is TRBV7-9, the J call TRBJ2-1; D unclear. Trimming stripped 5 bases from V and 4 bases from J, with 15 bases between. The CDR3 has 15 amino acids. CDR1 SEHNR and CDR2 FQNEAQ come from the germline V gene (reference sequence). The CDR3 region is CASSPEKRRYNEQFF. The CDR3 DNA reads TGTGCCAGCAGCCCGGAGAAACGAAGGTACAATGAGCAGTTCTTC. The full variable domain, rest sourced from reference TRBV7-9 and TRBJ2-1, is DTGVSQNPRHKITKRGQNVTFRCDPISEHNRLYWYRQTLGQGPEFLTYFQNEAQLEKSRLLSDRFSAERPKGSFSTLEIQRTEQGDSAMYLCASSPEKRRYNEQFFGPGTRLTVL.

This clone was recorded once. The V and J genes are TRBV6-5 and TRBJ2-3, with D hard to call. Trimming removed 4 bases at V and 6 bases at J, with 14 bases between. Germline-derived CDR1 and CDR2 are MNHEY and SVGAGI. The CDR3 is made up of 14 amino acids. The CDR3 nucleotides read TGTGCCAGCAGTTCACCGCGCCGGGCCGATACGCAGTATTTT. Its protein product is CASSSPRRADTQYF.

The chain is built from TRBV9 and TRBJ2-1, with a weak D call TRBD2 (6 bases). The V gene lost 7 bases and the J gene lost 4 bases, with 15 bases spanning the gap. The CDR3 runs 14 residues. The V gene's germline CDR1 is SGDLS and CDR2 YYNGEE. In nucleotides, the CDR3 is TGTGCCAGCGCCCGGGGGAGAGGTTACAATGAGCAGTTCTTC. It codes for CASARGRGYNEQFF.

The J gene is TRBJ2-7, the V gene TRBV11-2; no clear D gene. The CDR3 runs to 15 residues. V was trimmed by 1 base and J by 3 bases, leaving 13 bases between them. The germline CDR1 and CDR2 sequences are SGHAT and FQNNGV. The CDR3 sequence is CASSLAGRAYYEQYF. The CDR3 bases are TGTGCCAGCAGCTTAGCCGGACGCGCATACTACGAGCAGTACTTC.

The chain couples TRBV9 to TRBJ1-5; D is uncertain. This CDR3 is 15 amino acids long. CDR1 SGDLS and CDR2 YYNGEE come from the germline V gene. V gave up 0 bases and J gave up 4 bases, with 11 bases separating them. The CDR3 coding sequence is TGTGCCAGCAGCGTAGAGGCAGGTGAAAATCAGCCCCAGCATTTT. The encoded protein is CASSVEAGENQPQHF.

This chain connects TRBV4-2 to TRBJ2-2, with D perhaps TRBD1 (6 bases). The CDR3 length is 19 residues. Germline loops: CDR1 LGHNA, CDR2 YNFKEQ. Between the trimmed V and J ends, which lost 0 bases and 0 bases, there was a span of 17 bases. DNA of the CDR3: TGTGCCAGCAGCCAAGATTACGGCAGGGACACCGCGAACACCGGGGAGCTGTTTTTT. It codes for CASSQDYGRDTANTGELFF.

The chain has TRBV27 and TRBJ1-1, with D uncertain. Germline assignment: CDR1 MNHEY and CDR2 SMNVEV (reference sequence). Trimming shortened V by 5 bases and J by 0 bases, and 16 bases separated the two germline ends. The CDR3 has 16 residues. CDR3 nucleotide sequence: TGTGCCAGCAGTCGTGGACTGACTCTCCTGAACACTGAAGCTTTCTTT. Translated, it gives CASSRGLTLLNTEAFF.

This clone is a singleton in its sample. V and J are TRBV7-2 and TRBJ1-1; perhaps TRBD1 as D (5 bases). The CDR3 has 15 amino acids. The V and J ends lost 5 bases and 5 bases respectively, with 18 bases between them. From germline, CDR1 is SGHTA and CDR2 FQGNSA. DNA for the CDR3: TGTGCCAGCAGCCTACGGCGGGGCAGGGTAACTGAAGCTTTCTTT. This encodes CASSLRRGRVTEAFF.

The chain couples TRBV19 to TRBJ1-1; no clear D gene. Germline V CDR1 and CDR2: LNHDA, SQIVND (reference sequence). CDR3 length: 11 residues. Between the trimmed V and J ends, which lost 5 bases and 3 bases, there was a span of 4 bases. CDR3 residues: CASSFYTEAFF. The DNA for the CDR3 is TGTGCCAGTAGTTTCTACACTGAAGCTTTCTTT.

The chain couples TRBV2 to TRBJ2-2, with 10 bases identical to TRBD1. CDR1 is SNHLY, CDR2 FYNNEI, per germline. The CDR3 consists of 14 residues. V lost 4 bases, J lost 7 bases, and 3 bases stayed unmatched. This CDR3 reads CASSADRGGGELFF. CDR3 nucleotide sequence: TGTGCCAGCAGTGCGGACAGGGGGGGCGGGGAGCTGTTTTTT.

The chain links TRBV20-1 to TRBJ1-5; 7 bases fit TRBD1. The CDR3 consists of 16 residues. CDR1 is DFQATT, CDR2 SNEGSKA, per germline (reference sequence). After removal of 6 bases from V and 4 bases from J, the junction contained 15 bases not matched to a gene. The CDR3 DNA sequence: TGCAGTGCGAGTGTAGGGGGAGGGGGCCAGAATCAGCCCCAGCATTTT. The encoded protein is CSASVGGGGQNQPQHF.

This chain joins TRBV19 and TRBJ1-5, with TRBD1 as a possible D gene (5 bases). The CDR3 extends over 14 amino acids. Germline CDR1 LNHDA, CDR2 SQIVND (reference sequence). Trimming stripped 3 bases from V and 4 bases from J, with 10 bases between. The CDR3 here is CASSIGAENQPQHF. The CDR3 region has the DNA TGTGCCAGTAGTATTGGGGCAGAAAATCAGCCCCAGCATTTT.

The chain employs TRBV27 and TRBJ2-1; D may be TRBD1 (6 bases). Trimming took off 2 bases at V and 7 bases at J, with 21 bases between the two ends. Germline CDR1 MNHEY, CDR2 SMNVEV (reference sequence). The CDR3 runs to 17 residues. The CDR3 bases are TGTGCCAGCAGTTTAGACCCGTTTTCTGCGGACAGTAATGAGCAGTTCTTC. It yields the protein CASSLDPFSADSNEQFF.

This chain links TRBV2 with TRBJ2-7; 10 bases match TRBD1. Germline V gene data show CDR1 as SNHLY and CDR2 as FYNNEI. The V segment lost 6 bases and the J segment 6 bases; nucleotides outside the gene matches: 5. CDR3 length: 13 amino acids. CDR3 bases: TGTGCCAGCAGCGGGGACAGGGGAAGCGAGCAGTACTTC. Amino acid sequence: CASSGDRGSEQYF.